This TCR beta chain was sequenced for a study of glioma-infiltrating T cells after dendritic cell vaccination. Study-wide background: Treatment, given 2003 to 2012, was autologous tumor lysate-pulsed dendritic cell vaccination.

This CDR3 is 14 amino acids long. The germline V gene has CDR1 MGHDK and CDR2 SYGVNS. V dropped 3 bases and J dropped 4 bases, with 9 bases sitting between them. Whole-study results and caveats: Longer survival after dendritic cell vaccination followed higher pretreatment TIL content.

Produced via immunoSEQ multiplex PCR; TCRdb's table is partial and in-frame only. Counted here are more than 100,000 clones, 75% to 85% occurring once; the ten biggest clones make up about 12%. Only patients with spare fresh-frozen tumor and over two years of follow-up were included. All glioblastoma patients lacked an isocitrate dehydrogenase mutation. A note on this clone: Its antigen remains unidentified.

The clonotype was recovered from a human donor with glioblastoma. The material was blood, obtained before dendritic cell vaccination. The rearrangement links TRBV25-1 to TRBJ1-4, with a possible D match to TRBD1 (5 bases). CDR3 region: CASSDRVVNEKLFF. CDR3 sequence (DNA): TGTGCCAGCAGTGACAGGGTAGTTAATGAAAAACTGTTTTTT.